This T cell receptor (beta chain) was recorded in a study of blood T cell repertoires in COVID-19. Study information: Italy, Spain and the United States were the sources of the convalescent and acute COVID-19 samples. Sources were T cells, B-cell-depleted T cells, or PBMCs; the material itself was cDNA or gDNA.

The germline V gene has CDR1 SGDLS and CDR2 YYNGEE. The CDR3 contains 15 residues. The ends lost 4 bases at V and 7 bases at J; junction bases unmatched: 8. Original analysis: The assay estimated nucleated cells by amplifying reference gene primers. This table comes from immunoSEQ multiplex PCR, and its TCRdb copy is limited to in-frame clones, with some not included. That table supplies the V and J calls and clone size; D and trimming were determined from the DNA. The data hold around 100,000 clones, with about four fifths observed a single time. The rearrangement uses TRBV9 and TRBJ1-6, with 7 bases matching TRBD1. Material for sequencing was peripheral blood. The receptor's source is a woman in her 40s with acute or convalescent COVID-19. CDR3 in DNA: TGTGCCAGCAGCATCACGACAGGGTCCAATTCACCCCTCCACTTT. Its protein is CASSITTGSNSPLHF.